Here is one TCR beta chain with its context. The antigen remains unidentified. Germline lookup yields CDR1 MGHRA and CDR2 YSYEKL. V shed 4 bases and J shed 6 bases, with 9 bases lying between them. The length of the CDR3 is 13 residues. This specimen belongs to a study of cytomegalovirus exposure and HLA in healthy donors. Turning to the study itself: From HLA-typed donors, an early data release held tens of millions of unique TCRs. Study-wide results and caveats: Some V segments, TRBV6-2 and TRBV6-3 among them, were indistinguishable and were therefore excluded.

The PCR made use of 60 Vbeta and 13 Jbeta primers. Authors' analysis steps: An analysis performed later counted about 80 million unique TCR beta chains (around 9.9 million of them shared). Produced via immunoSEQ multiplex PCR; TCRdb's table is partial and in-frame only. V and J calls and clone size are given by that table; D and trimming were obtained from the DNA. The repertoire consists of roughly 160,000 clones, with roughly 80% occurring once and the leading ten covering around a tenth. The sequencing sample was made of PBMCs. The V gene is TRBV4-1, the J gene TRBJ2-2; D gene ambiguous. This clonotype originated in a man aged 18 to 29 in good health and CMV-seropositive. CDR3 DNA: TGCGCCAGCAGCCCAGCCAGGCCCGGGGAGCTGTTTTTT. Translated, it gives CASSPARPGELFF.